The next 27 T cell receptor beta chains were all read from a single sample in a study of cytomegalovirus exposure and HLA in healthy donors. Both 60 Vbeta primers and 13 Jbeta primers went into the PCR. Data came from immunoSEQ multiplex PCR; TCRdb stores just in-frame clones and leaves some out. The sample has around 130,000 clones, over 8.5% seen once. The sequencing sample was made of PBMCs. Receptors originate from a woman aged 40 to 55 in good health and CMV-seropositive.

This clone was seen only a few times. The J gene is TRBJ1-2, the V gene TRBV19, with D tentatively TRBD1 (6 bases). Germline V gene lookup returns CDR1 LNHDA and CDR2 SQIVND (reference sequence). This CDR3 has 15 residues. Trimming took 5 bases from V and 7 from J, leaving 20 bases between them. In DNA form, the CDR3 reads TGTGCCAGTAGTGATTATGACAGGAGCCTCGGTGGCTACACCTTC. This gives the protein CASSDYDRSLGGYTF. Full variable domain (remainder filled in from reference TRBV19 and TRBJ1-2): DGGITQSPKYLFRKEGQNVTLSCEQNLNHDAMYWYRQDPGQGLRLIYYSQIVNDFQKGDIAEGYSVSREKKESFPLTVTSAQKNPTAFYLCASSDYDRSLGGYTFGSGTRLTVV.

This rearrangement joins TRBV19 to TRBJ2-2, with 7 bases matching TRBD2. There are 16 residues in the CDR3. From germline, CDR1 is LNHDA and CDR2 SQIVND (reference sequence). Germline trimming cut 0 bases from V and 5 bases from J; bases unmatched to any gene: 6. The CDR3 reads CASSIDHWGGTGELFF. The CDR3 DNA reads TGTGCCAGTAGTATAGATCATTGGGGGGGGACCGGGGAGCTGTTTTTT.

This clone was detected only a few times. The chain employs TRBV28 and TRBJ1-2, with D tentatively TRBD1 (6 bases). V shed 9 bases and J shed 6 bases, with 17 bases lying between them. The CDR3 loop spans 13 amino acids. Germline assignment: CDR1 MDHEN and CDR2 SYDVKM. The CDR3 coding sequence is TGTGCCAGTCTGGAACAGGGTAAGAATGGCTACACCTTC. Its translation: CASLEQGKNGYTF.

A word on this clone: Germline and junction disagree at one end, which may indicate a read error. The chain combines TRBV29-1 with TRBJ1-4, with TRBD1 matching over 11 bases. The CDR3 is made up of 16 amino acids. Per germline, CDR1 SQVTM and CDR2 ANQGSEA. The chain's CDR3 is CSVEGQGARANEKLFF. DNA for the CDR3: TGCAGCGTAGAAGGACAGGGGGCGAGGGCTAATGAAAAACTGTTTTTT.

This clone was counted a few times. This sequence joins TRBV7-7 and TRBJ1-4; D gene ambiguous. The CDR3 has 14 amino acids. Trimming took off 5 bases at V and 5 bases at J, with 12 bases between the two ends. In germline, CDR1 is SSHAT, CDR2 FNYEAQ (reference sequence). The CDR3 coding sequence is TGTGCCAGCAGCCCGGGGAAGGGAAATGAAAAACTGTTTTTT. Translating it yields CASSPGKGNEKLFF.

The chain employs TRBV4-2 and TRBJ2-1; 10 bases are a match to TRBD2. The CDR3 has 20 residues. V trimming: 0 bases; J trimming: 0 bases; junction bases outside the gene matches: 11. Germline V CDR1 and CDR2: LGHNA, YNFKEQ. This CDR3 reads CASSQDRLAGDLSSYNEQFF. CDR3 DNA sequence: TGTGCCAGCAGCCAAGATAGGCTAGCGGGGGACCTCAGCTCCTACAATGAGCAGTTCTTC.

This chain uses TRBV19 with TRBJ2-1; 11 bases are a match to TRBD2. The V and J ends lost 7 bases and 6 bases, in that order; junction bases with no gene match: 8. Germline CDR1 is LNHDA and CDR2 is SQIVND (reference sequence). This CDR3 is 15 amino acids long. The CDR3 protein is CASTGSGGAGNEQFF. The DNA for the CDR3 is TGTGCCAGTACGGGTAGCGGGGGGGCTGGCAATGAGCAGTTCTTC. The variable domain in full, with the rest retrieved from reference TRBV19 and TRBJ2-1, is DGGITQSPKYLFRKEGQNVTLSCEQNLNHDAMYWYRQDPGQGLRLIYYSQIVNDFQKGDIAEGYSVSREKKESFPLTVTSAQKNPTAFYLCASTGSGGAGNEQFFGPGTRLTVL.

The chain uses TRBV30 and TRBJ1-1; tentative D call: TRBD1 (5 bases). CDR1 GTSNPN and CDR2 SVGIG come from the germline V gene (reference sequence). There are 14 residues in the CDR3. Trimming removed 2 bases at V and 0 bases at J, with 10 bases between. CDR3 nucleotide sequence: TGTGCCTGGAGTTCCCGCAGGGTGAACACTGAAGCTTTCTTT. Translated: CAWSSRRVNTEAFF.

V usage is TRBV6-1 and J usage is TRBJ1-2; D call uncertain. Germline V gives CDR1 MNHNS, CDR2 SASEGT. Trimming stripped 1 base from V and 10 bases from J, with 10 bases between. The CDR3 contains 12 residues. The DNA for the CDR3 is TGTGCCAGCAGTGAAGTGCAGGAGGACTACACCTTC. Protein: CASSEVQEDYTF.

This clone was observed a handful of times. This chain connects TRBV7-8 to TRBJ2-2; TRBD2 aligns across 9 bases. Trimming removed 4 bases from V and 6 bases from J; junction bases left unmatched: 3. The CDR3 contains 14 residues. CDR1 is SGHVS, CDR2 FQNEAQ, per germline. In DNA form, the CDR3 reads TGTGCCAGCAGCTCAGTAGCGGGGGCCGGGGAGCTGTTTTTT. This encodes CASSSVAGAGELFF.

The J gene is TRBJ2-7, the V gene TRBV10-3; TRBD1 agrees at 8 bases. V shed 10 bases and J 5 bases; nucleotides not matched to a gene: 7. The CDR3 consists of 12 residues. Germline CDR1 is ENHRY and CDR2 is SYGVKD. CDR3 in DNA: TGTGCCACCCTAGGACAGGGAAACGAGCAGTACTTC. As protein: CATLGQGNEQYF.

V and J are TRBV27 and TRBJ1-1; D may be TRBD1 (6 bases). This CDR3 comprises 14 residues. Trimming stripped 3 bases from V and 10 bases from J, with 18 bases between. Germline CDR1 MNHEY, CDR2 SMNVEV (reference sequence). The CDR3 spells CASSFTGGRYSAFF. In nucleotides, the CDR3 is TGTGCCAGCAGTTTCACGGGGGGCCGCTATTCAGCTTTCTTT.

This clone was observed a handful of times. This chain joins TRBV7-2 and TRBJ1-2, with D perhaps TRBD1 (5 bases). CDR1 SGHTA and CDR2 FQGNSA come from the germline V gene. The length of the CDR3 is 13 residues. Trimming shortened V by 0 bases and J by 7 bases, and 9 bases separated the two germline ends. The CDR3, as DNA: TGTGCCAGCAGCTTAGCCAGGGCGAGTGGCTACACCTTC. Translated, it gives CASSLARASGYTF. Based on the CDR3 plus reference TRBV7-2 and TRBJ1-2, the full variable domain is GAGVSQSPSNKVTEKGKDVELRCDPISGHTALYWYRQSLGQGLEFLIYFQGNSAPDKSGLPSDRFSAERTGGSVSTLTIQRTQQEDSAVYLCASSLARASGYTFGSGTRLTVV.

J is TRBJ1-1 and V is TRBV2, with 8 bases lining up with TRBD1. V was pared by 7 bases and J by 5 bases, with 12 bases of the junction left unmatched. CDR1 is SNHLY and CDR2 is FYNNEI in the germline V gene. This CDR3 is 15 amino acids long. The CDR3 reads CASIKSQGARTEAFF. CDR3 sequence (DNA): TGTGCCAGCATTAAGTCCCAGGGGGCGCGAACTGAAGCTTTCTTT.

This clone has only a few counts. The V call is TRBV5-4, the J call TRBJ2-7; D unclear. CDR3 length: 13 residues. V dropped 0 bases and J dropped 3 bases, with 7 bases sitting between them. CDR1 SGHNT and CDR2 YYREEE come from the germline V gene (reference sequence). CDR3 sequence reads: CASSLEAGYEQYF. In nucleotides, the CDR3 is TGTGCCAGCAGCTTGGAAGCAGGCTACGAGCAGTACTTC.

This clone was picked up a small number of times. The genes are TRBV5-1 and TRBJ1-3; maybe TRBD1 (5 bases). There are 14 residues in the CDR3. V was pared by 0 bases and J by 4 bases, with 8 bases between. Per germline, CDR1 SGHRS and CDR2 YFSETQ. The CDR3 loop is CASSLAQGGNTIYF. The CDR3 bases are TGCGCCAGCAGCTTGGCTCAGGGCGGAAACACCATATATTTT. Drawing the rest from reference TRBV5-1 and TRBJ1-3, the complete variable domain is KAGVTQTPRYLIKTRGQQVTLSCSPISGHRSVSWYQQTPGQGLQFLFEYFSETQRNKGNFPGRFSGRQFSNSRSEMNVSTLELGDSALYLCASSLAQGGNTIYFGEGSWLTVV.

In this sample, this clone turned up a few times. This rearrangement joins TRBV9 to TRBJ1-1; D uncertain. The germline V gene has CDR1 SGDLS and CDR2 YYNGEE. The CDR3 consists of 15 residues. V lost 2 bases and J 10 bases, leaving 21 bases between the germline ends. The CDR3 DNA reads TGTGCCAGCAGCGTGACACAAGGTCCAAGTTCGGTAGCTTTCTTT. Protein product: CASSVTQGPSSVAFF.

There are a few counts of this clone. The chain carries TRBV6-6 and TRBJ2-2, with no clear D. Trimming pared 2 bases from V and 5 bases from J, leaving 12 bases between. The CDR3 sequence is 15 residues long. Germline CDR1 reads MNHNY; CDR2 reads SVGAGI (reference sequence). DNA for the CDR3: TGTGCCAGCAGTTACCAACGTGTCGGGACCGGGGAGCTGTTTTTT. Residues: CASSYQRVGTGELFF.

CDR3 sequence: CASSQPGQGYGYTF. The CDR3 DNA follows: TGTGCCAGCAGCCAGCCGGGACAGGGCTATGGCTACACCTTC. The chain uses TRBV5-4 and TRBJ1-2; 9 positions match TRBD1. Trimming cost V 4 bases and J 4 bases; bases outside gene matches: 5. CDR1 and CDR2 (germline): SGHNT, YYREEE (reference sequence). The CDR3 consists of 14 residues.

V usage is TRBV10-3 and J usage is TRBJ1-4, with 8 bases fitting TRBD1. J was trimmed by 1 base and V by 6 bases; bases with no gene match: 4. The germline gives CDR1 ENHRY, CDR2 SYGVKD. The CDR3 loop spans 15 amino acids. The CDR3 protein is CAIRGTGRTNEKLFF. CDR3 DNA sequence: TGTGCCATCAGGGGGACAGGCCGAACTAATGAAAAACTGTTTTTT.

This chain joins TRBV10-3 and TRBJ1-1; unclear D gene. Per the germline V gene, CDR1 is ENHRY and CDR2 is SYGVKD. Trimming cost V 8 bases and J 3 bases, with 19 bases left between them. This CDR3 is 15 amino acids long. CDR3 residues: CAIGRVTPGDTEAFF. The CDR3 DNA reads as TGTGCCATCGGGCGGGTGACCCCGGGAGACACTGAAGCTTTCTTT.

This clone has a handful of counts. The genes are TRBV11-2 and TRBJ2-7; D is uncertain. The CDR3 is made up of 14 amino acids. V was shortened by 1 base and J by 2 bases, with 9 bases between the two germline ends. Germline-derived CDR1 and CDR2 are SGHAT and FQNNGV. This CDR3 is CASSLGFGPYEQYF. DNA for the CDR3: TGTGCCAGCAGCTTAGGTTTTGGGCCCTACGAGCAGTACTTC.

This clone showed up just a few times. V is TRBV9 and J is TRBJ1-2; D gene uncertain. The CDR3 contains 14 residues. V dropped 0 bases and J dropped 6 bases, with 12 bases sitting between them. CDR1 and CDR2 from the germline V gene are SGDLS and YYNGEE. CDR3 in DNA: TGTGCCAGCAGCGTAGTGGGAGGGATAAATGGCTACACCTTC. It codes for CASSVVGGINGYTF.

The chain combines TRBV5-4 with TRBJ1-1; the D gene is possibly TRBD1 (6 bases). With 4 bases removed from V and 6 bases from J, the gap between germline ends came to 16 bases. CDR1 is SGHNT, CDR2 YYREEE, per germline (reference sequence). This CDR3 has 14 amino acids. CDR3 loop: CASSAQRGRAEAFF. The CDR3 bases are TGTGCCAGCAGCGCTCAAAGGGGGAGAGCTGAAGCTTTCTTT.

The chain recombines TRBV9 with TRBJ2-5, with 8 bases aligning to TRBD2. This CDR3 is built from 14 residues. The germline CDR1 and CDR2 sequences are SGDLS and YYNGEE. Trimming at V came to 4 bases and at J to 5 bases, leaving 7 bases not matched to a gene. The CDR3 DNA sequence: TGTGCCAGCAGCCGGACCCCGGGGGGGGAGACCCAGTACTTC. Amino acid sequence: CASSRTPGGETQYF.

The V gene is TRBV27, the J gene TRBJ2-1; D is perhaps TRBD1 (6 bases). Trimming cost V 2 bases and J 2 bases, with 10 bases left between them. This CDR3 comprises 15 residues. Germline CDR1 MNHEY, CDR2 SMNVEV (reference sequence). The CDR3 loop is CASSLPYRAYNEQFF. CDR3 DNA: TGTGCCAGCAGTTTACCCTACAGGGCCTACAATGAGCAGTTCTTC.

The chain joins TRBV5-1 to TRBJ2-5; D gene uncertain. The germline V and J ends were trimmed by 4 bases and 1 base, with 11 bases remaining between them. The CDR3 loop spans 14 amino acids. The germline CDR1 and CDR2 sequences are SGHRS and YFSETQ. The CDR3 sequence: CASSPGATQETQYF. The DNA for the CDR3 is TGCGCCAGCAGCCCCGGAGCTACCCAAGAGACCCAGTACTTC.